What follows are 19 T cell receptor beta chains derived from one specimen sequenced in a study of graft-versus-host responses after intestinal transplantation. These receptors' targets are unknown. Some clones are missing from TCRdb's copy, which holds only in-frame ones; the method was immunoSEQ multiplex PCR. The sample has 65,000 to 90,000 clones; 89% are singletons. Material: unstimulated CD8+ T cells sorted from spleen or lymph node cells, obtained before intestinal transplant. All receptors derive from a human donor who received an intestinal transplant.

The gene calls are TRBV25-1 and TRBJ1-3; D is possibly TRBD1 (6 bases). The CDR3 is 12 residues long. V gave up 7 bases and J gave up 7 bases, with 11 bases separating them. Germline CDR1 and CDR2: MGHDK and SYGVNS. The CDR3 DNA follows: TGTGCCAGCACACAGGGTGATAACACCATATATTTT. This gives the protein CASTQGDNTIYF.

V usage is TRBV7-8 and J usage is TRBJ2-1; TRBD2 matches at 14 bases. Germline lookup yields CDR1 SGHVS and CDR2 FQNEAQ. There are 16 residues in the CDR3. The junction had 8 bases not matched to a gene; V was cut back by 5 bases and J by 8 bases. DNA of the CDR3: TGTGCCAGCAGCCGATCTGGACTAGCGGGGGGCGATGAGCAGTTCTTC. Translation gives CASSRSGLAGGDEQFF. The whole variable domain, filled in from reference TRBV7-8 and TRBJ2-1, reads GAGVSQSPRYKVAKRGQDVALRCDPISGHVSLFWYQQALGQGPEFLTYFQNEAQLDKSGLPSDRFFAERPEGSVSTLKIQRTQQEDSAVYLCASSRSGLAGGDEQFFGPGTRLTVL.

The chain links TRBV6-1 to TRBJ2-1; no firm D call. Germline V gene lookup returns CDR1 MNHNS and CDR2 SASEGT. The CDR3 consists of 13 residues. The V end was cut by 3 bases, the J end by 8 bases, with 11 bases between. The CDR3 sequence: CASSERLVYEQFF. In nucleotides, the CDR3 is TGTGCCAGCAGTGAGCGGCTGGTTTATGAGCAGTTCTTC.

This chain connects TRBV30 to TRBJ2-2; TRBD1 is a possible D gene (6 bases). CDR1 GTSNPN and CDR2 SVGIG come from the germline V gene (reference sequence). With 5 bases removed from V and 6 bases from J, the gap between germline ends came to 13 bases. The CDR3 runs to 13 residues. The CDR3 DNA is TGTGCCTGGGACAGAACAGGGCCCGGGGAGCTGTTTTTT. Protein sequence: CAWDRTGPGELFF.

This clone appeared a single time. The V and J genes are TRBV4-1 and TRBJ2-7, with 7 bases fitting TRBD1. Per the germline V gene, CDR1 is MGHRA and CDR2 is YSYEKL. The J segment lost 3 bases and the V segment lost 1 base, leaving 3 bases of the junction unmatched. The CDR3 is 14 amino acids. The CDR3 nucleotides read TGCGCCAGCAGCCAAGCAGGGGGAAGCTACGAGCAGTACTTC. This gives the protein CASSQAGGSYEQYF.

The rearrangement uses TRBV13 and TRBJ1-2; a weak D match, TRBD1 (5 bases). The CDR3 sequence is 13 residues long. Germline assignment: CDR1 PRHDT and CDR2 FYEKMQ (reference sequence). V was trimmed by 0 bases and J by 6 bases, leaving 8 bases between them. Written as DNA, the CDR3 is TGTGCCAGCAGCTTAGGTCGGGGGGATGGCTACACCTTC. Translated, it gives CASSLGRGDGYTF.

The table lists this clone with a few counts. The V and J genes are TRBV5-4 and TRBJ2-7, with 12 bases fitting TRBD1. This CDR3 comprises 16 residues. Germline lookup yields CDR1 SGHNT and CDR2 YYREEE (reference sequence). V trimming: 2 bases; J trimming: 5 bases; junction bases outside the gene matches: 8. The CDR3 DNA follows: TGTGCCAGCAGCTTAGGTGAGGGGACAGGGGGCGACGAGCAGTACTTC. Its protein product is CASSLGEGTGGDEQYF.

The chain combines TRBV19 with TRBJ2-4, with a weak D call TRBD1 (6 bases). Germline CDR1 reads LNHDA; CDR2 reads SQIVND (reference sequence). This CDR3 contains 15 residues. With 7 bases removed from V and 1 base from J, the gap between germline ends came to 14 bases. CDR3 region: CASTLGTLAKNIQYF. The CDR3 DNA reads TGTGCCAGTACCCTGGGGACACTGGCCAAAAACATTCAGTACTTC. The entire variable domain, with the rest obtained from reference TRBV19 and TRBJ2-4, is as follows: DGGITQSPKYLFRKEGQNVTLSCEQNLNHDAMYWYRQDPGQGLRLIYYSQIVNDFQKGDIAEGYSVSREKKESFPLTVTSAQKNPTAFYLCASTLGTLAKNIQYFGAGTRLSVL.

The table lists this clone with a count of one. The rearrangement uses TRBV9 and TRBJ2-5, with 9 nucleotides matching TRBD1. TRBJ2-7 matches the DNA end more closely, so the J call is doubtful. The germline gives CDR1 SGDLS, CDR2 YYNGEE. The CDR3 is made up of 14 amino acids. CDR3 DNA: TGTGCCAGCAGCCCCACCGGGACAGGGAACGAGCAGTACTTC. This encodes CASSPTGTGNEQYF.

The rearrangement uses TRBV6-1 and TRBJ2-3, with 7 bases lining up with TRBD1. V was pared by 3 bases and J by 2 bases, with 5 bases of the junction left unmatched. The CDR3 totals 15 residues. Germline CDR1 reads MNHNS; CDR2 reads SASEGT. CDR3 sequence: CASSDRTGYTDTQYF. In nucleotides, the CDR3 is TGTGCCAGCAGTGACAGGACAGGATACACAGATACGCAGTATTTT.

This clone was detected once. CDR3 DNA: TGTGCCAGCAGCCGGGAGGCAGGGATCGAGCAGTACTTC. It encodes CASSREAGIEQYF. The V gene is TRBV7-6, the J gene TRBJ2-7; 7 nucleotides align to TRBD2. CDR1 and CDR2 (germline): SGHVS, FNYEAQ. The ends lost 5 bases at V and 6 bases at J; junction bases unmatched: 7. This CDR3 is 13 amino acids long.

The chain links TRBV14 to TRBJ1-1, with D unclear. Germline V gives CDR1 SGHDN, CDR2 FVKESK. With 5 bases removed from V and 0 bases from J, the gap between germline ends came to 10 bases. The CDR3 spans 14 residues. CDR3 coding DNA: TGTGCCAGCAGCAAGAGGGCCCTGAACACTGAAGCTTTCTTT. This encodes CASSKRALNTEAFF.

The rearrangement uses TRBV19 and TRBJ2-1; a weak D match, TRBD2 (6 bases). Between the trimmed V and J ends, which lost 8 bases and 2 bases, there was a span of 10 bases. The CDR3 extends over 13 amino acids. Germline CDR1 and CDR2: LNHDA and SQIVND (reference sequence). This chain's CDR3 is CASRGSPYNEQFF. The CDR3 DNA sequence: TGTGCCAGTCGGGGGTCCCCCTACAATGAGCAGTTCTTC.

This chain uses TRBV2 with TRBJ1-1, with TRBD1 identical over 7 bases. Germline trimming cut 5 bases from V and 3 bases from J; bases unmatched to any gene: 6. The CDR3 length is 14 residues. Germline V gene sequence: CDR1 SNHLY, CDR2 FYNNEI. CDR3 loop: CASSPDRDDTEAFF. The CDR3 DNA reads TGTGCCAGCAGTCCCGACAGGGATGACACTGAAGCTTTCTTT.

The V and J genes are TRBV27 and TRBJ2-7; D uncertain. The CDR3 runs 13 residues. The germline V and J ends were trimmed by 3 bases and 2 bases, with 8 bases remaining between them. From germline, CDR1 is MNHEY and CDR2 SMNVEV (reference sequence). CDR3 DNA: TGTGCCAGCAGTTTTGGGCAGACCTACGAGCAGTACTTC. Its protein product is CASSFGQTYEQYF.

CDR3 sequence reads: CASSSGQGEDTEAFF. The CDR3 DNA reads as TGCGCCAGCAGCTCTGGACAGGGGGAGGACACTGAAGCTTTCTTT. V is TRBV4-3 and J is TRBJ1-1; 10 bases are shared with TRBD1. The germline gives CDR1 LGHNA, CDR2 YSLEER. The V gene end was trimmed by 5 bases and the J gene end by 3 bases; junction bases not matched to a gene: 6. The CDR3 is made up of 15 amino acids.

The rearrangement uses TRBV28 and TRBJ2-5; D gene uncertain. The CDR3 sequence is 14 residues long. Germline V CDR1 and CDR2: MDHEN, SYDVKM. The V and J ends lost 6 bases and 1 base respectively, with 12 bases between them. In DNA form, the CDR3 reads TGTGCCAGCAGCCCAACGACAATCCAAGAGACCCAGTACTTC. It translates to CASSPTTIQETQYF.

For this clone: The sample contains more than one DNA sequence encoding this CDR3. The chain couples TRBV28 to TRBJ1-5; D is unresolved. The CDR3 has 14 residues. From germline, CDR1 is MDHEN and CDR2 SYDVKM. Trimming shortened V by 5 bases and J by 0 bases, and 8 bases separated the two germline ends. The CDR3 protein is CASSLSGSNQPQHF. Here the CDR3 DNA reads TGTGCCAGCAGTCTCTCAGGTAGCAATCAGCCCCAGCATTTT.

This chain joins TRBV10-3 and TRBJ2-7; 7 nucleotides line up with TRBD1. Germline values: CDR1 ENHRY, CDR2 SYGVKD. Unmatched junction bases numbered 4, after V lost 2 bases and J lost 0 bases. The CDR3 totals 15 residues. The CDR3 DNA follows: TGTGCCATCAGTGAGACCCGGGACAGCTCCTACGAGCAGTACTTC. It is translated as CAISETRDSSYEQYF.